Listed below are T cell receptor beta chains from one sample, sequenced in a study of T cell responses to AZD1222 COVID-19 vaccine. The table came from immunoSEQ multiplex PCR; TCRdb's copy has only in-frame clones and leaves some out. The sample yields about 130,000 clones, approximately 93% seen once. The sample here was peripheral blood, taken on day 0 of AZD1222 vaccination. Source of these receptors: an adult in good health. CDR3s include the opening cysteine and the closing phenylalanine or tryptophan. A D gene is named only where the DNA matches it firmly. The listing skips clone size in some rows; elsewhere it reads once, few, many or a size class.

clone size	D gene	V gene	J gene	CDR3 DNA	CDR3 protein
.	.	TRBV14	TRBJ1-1	TGTGCCAGCAGCTCCGGTAGGACTGGGACGAACACTGAAGCTTTCTTT	CASSSGRTGTNTEAFF
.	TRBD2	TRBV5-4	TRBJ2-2	TGTGCCAGCAGCTCTATATCTAGCGGGAGGGCCACCGGGGAGCTGTTTTTT	CASSSISSGRATGELFF
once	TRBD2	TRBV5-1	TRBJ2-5	TGCGCCAGCAGCGGTGAGGGCGGGAGGCGGGAGACCCAGTACTTC	CASSGEGGRRETQYF
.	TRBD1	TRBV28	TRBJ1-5	TGTGCCAGCAGTTTAGACGGGACAGGTCGCAATCAGCCCCAGCATTTT	CASSLDGTGRNQPQHF
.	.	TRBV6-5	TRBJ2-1	TGTGCCAGCACCAAGGGTACGAGCTCCTACAATGAGCAGTTCTTC	CASTKGTSSYNEQFF
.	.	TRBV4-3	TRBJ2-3	TGCGCCAGCAGCCAGAGCAGGGGTCGAGGAGATACGCAGTATTTT	CASSQSRGRGDTQYF
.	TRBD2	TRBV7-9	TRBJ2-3	TGTGCCAGCAGCTCGGGGACTAGCGGGGGCTGGAGCACAGATACGCAGTATTTT	CASSSGTSGGWSTDTQYF
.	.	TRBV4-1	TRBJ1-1	TGCGCCAGCAGCCAAGAGGAGTCCGGAGAAAACACTGAAGCTTTCTTT	CASSQEESGENTEAFF
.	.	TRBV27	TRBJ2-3	TGTGCCAGCAGTTCTGACTTGTCGACGCAGTATTTT	CASSSDLSTQYF
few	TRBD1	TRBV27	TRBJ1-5	TGTGCCAGCAGCGCCCACGGACAGGGGGTAGGTCAGCCCCAGCATTTT	CASSAHGQGVGQPQHF
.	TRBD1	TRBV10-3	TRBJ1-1	TGTGCCATCCGCGACAGGGGGCCATCCGACACTGAAGCTTTCTTT	CAIRDRGPSDTEAFF
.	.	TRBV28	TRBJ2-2	TGTGCCAGCGGGGTTATGGTTACCGGGGAGCTGTTTTTT	CASGVMVTGELFF
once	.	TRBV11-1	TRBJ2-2	TGTGCCAGCAGTCCCAAGCGGGTCAACACCGGGGAGCTGTTTTTT	CASSPKRVNTGELFF
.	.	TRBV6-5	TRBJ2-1	TGTGCCAGCAGGCGATTGGGCAACCCAGAGTTCTTC	CASRRLGNPEFF
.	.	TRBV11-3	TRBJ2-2	TGTGCCAGCAGCCCCCGACCTAACTCGGAGGGGGAGCTGTTTTTT	CASSPRPNSEGELFF
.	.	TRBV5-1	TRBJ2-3	TGCGCCAGCAGCTTGGAGGGCGCTAGCACAGATACGCAGTATTTT	CASSLEGASTDTQYF
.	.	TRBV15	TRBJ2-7	TGTGCCACCATGGGGTATAGCGACTACGAGCAGTACTTC	CATMGYSDYEQYF
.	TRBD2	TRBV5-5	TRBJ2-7	TGTGCCAGCAGCTTGTCGGTAGCGGGAGGTCCGACCCTCTCCTACGAGCAGTACTTC	CASSLSVAGGPTLSYEQYF
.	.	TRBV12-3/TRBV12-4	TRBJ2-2	TGTGCCAGCAGTTACACCGGGGAGCTGTTTTTT	CASSYTGELFF
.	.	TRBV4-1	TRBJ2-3	TGCGCCAGCAGCCAAGTGGACTTAATGGTCACAGATACGCAGTATTTT	CASSQVDLMVTDTQYF
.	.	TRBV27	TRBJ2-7	TGTGCCAGTTGGACCGTGGGGGAGAGCTCCTACGAGCAGTACTTC	CASWTVGESSYEQYF
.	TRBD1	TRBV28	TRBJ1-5	TGTGCCAGCAGTGTAATAGGGGGCAGTGCAACGCATAGCAATCAGCCCCAGCATTTT	CASSVIGGSATHSNQPQHF
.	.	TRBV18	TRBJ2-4	TGTGCCAGCTCACGCCTCTGGGGGACCAAAAACATTCAGTACTTC	CASSRLWGTKNIQYF
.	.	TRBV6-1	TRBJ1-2	TGTGCCAGCAGTGAAGTTGCTAACTATGGCTACACCTTC	CASSEVANYGYTF
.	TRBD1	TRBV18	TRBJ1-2	TGTGCCAGCTCACCTACGGACAGGTCTTATGGCTACACCTTC	CASSPTDRSYGYTF
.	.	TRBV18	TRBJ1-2	TGTGCCAGCTCACCGGAGTCTGGACAGCTCTATGGCTACACCTTC	CASSPESGQLYGYTF
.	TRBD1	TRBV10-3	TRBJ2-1	TGTGCCGTGGGACAGACCTACAATGAGCAGTTCTTC	CAVGQTYNEQFF
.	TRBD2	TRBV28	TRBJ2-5	TGTGCCAGCAGTTTATGGCTAGCGGGAGGGGAAGAGACCCAGTACTTC	CASSLWLAGGEETQYF
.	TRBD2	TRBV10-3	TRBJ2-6	TGTGCCATCAGGCCGCGGGAGAACTCTGGGGCCAACGTCCTGACTTTC	CAIRPRENSGANVLTF
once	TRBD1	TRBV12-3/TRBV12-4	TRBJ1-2	TGTGCCAGCAGTATGGGACAGCGACGCTACACCTTC	CASSMGQRRYTF
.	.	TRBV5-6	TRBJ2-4	TGTGCCAGCAGCTTTCGGGGGATCCCCAAAAACATTCAGTACTTC	CASSFRGIPKNIQYF
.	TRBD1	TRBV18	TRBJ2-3	TGTGCCAGCTCACCACAGACTTCCGGGACAGGGTCAGATACGCAGTATTTT	CASSPQTSGTGSDTQYF